These 2 T cell receptor beta chains were sequenced from one sample in a study of regulatory T cells in long-lasting Graves disease (dated by TCRdb to the early 2020s). The library was generated by multiplex PCR. Sequencing instrument: Illumina HiSeq 4000. To build TCR beta libraries, CDR3 regions were amplified by Arm-PCR using iRepertoire HTBI primers. The public reads were run again by TCRdb, first through fastp at Q25 and then through MiXCR, and only productive beta chains were kept. Identical CDR3 proteins give one entry, which carries the most common genes and DNA. A total of about 380,000 distinct CDR3 sequences appear in this sample, around a sixth of them only once. About a fifth of the sample belongs to the ten largest clones. Reading the label with the study, this specimen's time point is: newly diagnosed GD, antithyroid drugs for less than 3 months. RNA was extracted from PBMCs in TRIzol for both TCR sequencing and RNA sequencing.

The sequencing used peripheral blood mononuclear cells (PBMCs), collected at new diagnosis, from a patient treated with antithyroid drugs. The receptors were sampled from a female donor with Graves disease.

This clonotype was recorded many times. The chain employs TRBV30 and TRBJ2-7; D is unclear. The CDR3 length is 15 residues. Trimming left V 0 bases short and J 1 base short, with 13 bases between. In germline, CDR1 is GTSNPN, CDR2 SVGIG (reference sequence). The CDR3 nucleotides are TGTGCCTGGAGTGTACACCGGGTAGAGTCCTACGAGCAGTACTTC. It codes for CAWSVHRVESYEQYF.

This clonotype was seen at least ten times. The chain joins TRBV10-2 to TRBJ1-1; 9 positions agree with TRBD1. V was pared by 7 bases and J by 5 bases, with 14 bases of the junction left unmatched. The CDR3 loop spans 16 amino acids. Germline lookup yields CDR1 WSHSY and CDR2 SAAADI. The CDR3 DNA reads TGCGCCAGCAACCCGGGCCCGGGACAGGGTTGGACTGAAGCTTTCTTT. Its protein is CASNPGPGQGWTEAFF.